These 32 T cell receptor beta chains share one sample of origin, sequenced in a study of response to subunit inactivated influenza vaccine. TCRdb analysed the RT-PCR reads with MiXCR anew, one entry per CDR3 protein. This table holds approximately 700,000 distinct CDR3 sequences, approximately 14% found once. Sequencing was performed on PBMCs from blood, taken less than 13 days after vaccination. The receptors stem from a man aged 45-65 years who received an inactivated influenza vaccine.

The CDR3 nucleotides are TGTGCCAGCAGCCAAGATCTCTCTAGCTGGGGGACCCAGTACTTC. Protein: CASSQDLSSWGTQYF. This chain connects TRBV4-2 to TRBJ2-5, with TRBD2 as a possible D gene (5 bases). V dropped 0 bases and J dropped 7 bases, with 15 bases sitting between them. Germline CDR1 reads LGHNA; CDR2 reads YNFKEQ. The length of the CDR3 is 15 residues.

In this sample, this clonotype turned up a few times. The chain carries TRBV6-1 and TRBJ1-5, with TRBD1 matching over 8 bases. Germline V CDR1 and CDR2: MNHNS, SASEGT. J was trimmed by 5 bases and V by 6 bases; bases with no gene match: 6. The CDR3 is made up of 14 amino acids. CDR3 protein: CASRERQGHQPQHF. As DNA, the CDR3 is TGTGCCAGCAGAGAGCGACAGGGGCATCAGCCCCAGCATTTT.

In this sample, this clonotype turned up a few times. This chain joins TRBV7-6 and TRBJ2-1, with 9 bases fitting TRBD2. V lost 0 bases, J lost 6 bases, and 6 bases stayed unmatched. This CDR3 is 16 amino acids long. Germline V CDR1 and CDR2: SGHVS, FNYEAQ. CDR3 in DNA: TGTGCCAGCAGCTTAGCGTCATTTAGCGGGAGCAATGAGCAGTTCTTC. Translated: CASSLASFSGSNEQFF. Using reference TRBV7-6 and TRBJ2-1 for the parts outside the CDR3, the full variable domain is GAGVSQSPRYKVTKRGQDVALRCDPISGHVSLYWYRQALGQGPEFLTYFNYEAQQDKSGLPNDRFSAERPEGSISTLTIQRTEQRDSAMYRCASSLASFSGSNEQFFGPGTRLTVL.

The CDR3 loop reads CASRTSYDSNQPQHF. The CDR3 DNA follows: TGTGCCAGCAGGACCTCATACGATAGCAATCAGCCCCAGCATTTT. The rearrangement joins TRBV5-5 to TRBJ1-5, with D unclear. Per the germline V gene, CDR1 is SGHKS and CDR2 is YYEKEE (reference sequence). CDR3 length: 15 amino acids. Trimming took 5 bases from V and 0 from J, leaving 12 bases between them.

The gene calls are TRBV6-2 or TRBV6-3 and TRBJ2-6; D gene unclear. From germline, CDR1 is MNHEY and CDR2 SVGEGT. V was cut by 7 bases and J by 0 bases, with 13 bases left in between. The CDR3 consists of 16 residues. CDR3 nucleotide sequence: TGTGCCAGCAAACCACACGTCGGCTCTGGGGCCAACGTCCTGACTTTC. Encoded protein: CASKPHVGSGANVLTF.

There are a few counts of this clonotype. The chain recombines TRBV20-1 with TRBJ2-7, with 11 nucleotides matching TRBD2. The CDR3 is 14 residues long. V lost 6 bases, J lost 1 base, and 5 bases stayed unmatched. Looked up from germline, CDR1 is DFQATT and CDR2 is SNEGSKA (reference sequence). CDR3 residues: CSAEASGRSYEQYF. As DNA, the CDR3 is TGCAGTGCGGAGGCTAGCGGGAGGTCCTACGAGCAGTACTTC.

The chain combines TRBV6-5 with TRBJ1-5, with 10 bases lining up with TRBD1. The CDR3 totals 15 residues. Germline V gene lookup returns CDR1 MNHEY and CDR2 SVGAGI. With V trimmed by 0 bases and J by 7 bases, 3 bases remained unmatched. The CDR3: CASSYSTGGGQPQHF. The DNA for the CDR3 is TGTGCCAGCAGTTACTCGACAGGGGGCGGGCAGCCCCAGCATTTT.

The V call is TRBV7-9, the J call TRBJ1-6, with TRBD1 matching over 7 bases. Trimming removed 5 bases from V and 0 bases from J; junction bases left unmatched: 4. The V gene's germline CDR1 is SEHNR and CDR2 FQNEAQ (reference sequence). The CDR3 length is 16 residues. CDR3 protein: CASSGDRRSYNSPLHF. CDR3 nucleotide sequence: TGTGCCAGCAGCGGGGACAGACGCTCCTATAATTCACCCCTCCACTTT.

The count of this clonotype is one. CDR3 in DNA: TGTGCCAGCAGTTATTCCCTTGTGGCTAGCGGGTTCAATGAGCAGTTCTTC. This encodes CASSYSLVASGFNEQFF. J is TRBJ2-1 and V is TRBV6-2 or TRBV6-3; TRBD2 matches at 8 bases. The CDR3 has 17 residues. The germline V gene encodes CDR1 MNHEY and CDR2 SVGEGT. The junction had 13 bases not matched to a gene; V was cut back by 3 bases and J by 6 bases.

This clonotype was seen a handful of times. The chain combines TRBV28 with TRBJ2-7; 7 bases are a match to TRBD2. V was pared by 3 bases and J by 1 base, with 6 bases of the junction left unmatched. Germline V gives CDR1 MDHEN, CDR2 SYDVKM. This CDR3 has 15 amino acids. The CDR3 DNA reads TGTGCCAGCAGTTTTGGCTGGGGGGGATCCTACGAGCAGTACTTC. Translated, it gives CASSFGWGGSYEQYF.

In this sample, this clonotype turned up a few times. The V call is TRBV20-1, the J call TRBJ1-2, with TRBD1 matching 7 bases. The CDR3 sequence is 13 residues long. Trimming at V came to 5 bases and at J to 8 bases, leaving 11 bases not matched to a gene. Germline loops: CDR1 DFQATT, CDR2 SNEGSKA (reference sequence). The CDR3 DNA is TGCAGTGCTGAAACAGGGGAGAGGTTCGGCTACACCTTC. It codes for CSAETGERFGYTF.

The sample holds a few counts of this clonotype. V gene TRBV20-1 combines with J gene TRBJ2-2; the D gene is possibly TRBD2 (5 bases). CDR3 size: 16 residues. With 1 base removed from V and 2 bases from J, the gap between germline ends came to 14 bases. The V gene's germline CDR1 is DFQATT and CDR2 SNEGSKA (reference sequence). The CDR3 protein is CSARVAASSNTGELFF. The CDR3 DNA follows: TGCAGTGCTAGAGTCGCGGCTAGCTCCAACACCGGGGAGCTGTTTTTT.

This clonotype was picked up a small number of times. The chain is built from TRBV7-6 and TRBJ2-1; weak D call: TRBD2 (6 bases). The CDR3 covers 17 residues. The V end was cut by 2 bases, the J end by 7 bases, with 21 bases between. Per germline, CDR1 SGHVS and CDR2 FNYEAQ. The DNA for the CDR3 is TGTGCCAGCAGCTTATTGATCCCGGGAGTCCGGGGGAATGAGCAGTTCTTC. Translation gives CASSLLIPGVRGNEQFF.

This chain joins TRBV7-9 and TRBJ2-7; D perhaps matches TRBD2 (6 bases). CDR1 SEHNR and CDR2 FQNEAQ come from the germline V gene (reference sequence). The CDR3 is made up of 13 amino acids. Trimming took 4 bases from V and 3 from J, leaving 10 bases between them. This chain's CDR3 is CASSWRGLYEQYF. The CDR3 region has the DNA TGTGCCAGCAGCTGGCGGGGACTCTACGAGCAGTACTTC.

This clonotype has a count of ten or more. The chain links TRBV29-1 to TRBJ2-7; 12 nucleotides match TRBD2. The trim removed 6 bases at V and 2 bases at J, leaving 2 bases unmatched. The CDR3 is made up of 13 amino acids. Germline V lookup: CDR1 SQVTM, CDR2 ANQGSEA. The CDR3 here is CSVSSGGAYEQYF. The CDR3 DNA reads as TGCAGCGTATCTAGCGGGGGGGCCTACGAGCAGTACTTC.

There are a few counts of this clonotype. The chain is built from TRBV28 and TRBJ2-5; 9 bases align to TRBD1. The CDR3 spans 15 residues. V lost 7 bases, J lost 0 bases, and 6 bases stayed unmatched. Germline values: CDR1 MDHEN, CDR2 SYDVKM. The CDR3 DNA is TGTGCCAGCAAAACCGGGACAGGGCACCAAGAGACCCAGTACTTC. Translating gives CASKTGTGHQETQYF.

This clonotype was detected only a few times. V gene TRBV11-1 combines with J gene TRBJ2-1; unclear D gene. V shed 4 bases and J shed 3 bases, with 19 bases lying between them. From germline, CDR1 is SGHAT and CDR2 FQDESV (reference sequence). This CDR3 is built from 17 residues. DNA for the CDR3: TGTGCCAGCAGCTCCGTTAGGTTGGTCGGGCTCTACAATGAGCAGTTCTTC. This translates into CASSSVRLVGLYNEQFF.

This CDR3 reads CAWSVGQGVEEQFF. Here the CDR3 DNA reads TGTGCCTGGAGTGTAGGCCAGGGGGTAGAGGAGCAGTTCTTC. This chain connects TRBV30 to TRBJ2-1; 7 nucleotides line up with TRBD1. Germline V gene sequence: CDR1 GTSNPN, CDR2 SVGIG (reference sequence). V was pared by 0 bases and J by 10 bases, with 9 bases of the junction left unmatched. CDR3 length: 14 residues.

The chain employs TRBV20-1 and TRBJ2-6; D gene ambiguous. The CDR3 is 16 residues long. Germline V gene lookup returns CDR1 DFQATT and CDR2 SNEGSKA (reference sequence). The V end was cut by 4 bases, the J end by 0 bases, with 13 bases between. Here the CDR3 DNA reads TGCAGTGCTACAAAAGGCGGCAGCTCTGGGGCCAACGTCCTGACTTTC. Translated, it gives CSATKGGSSGANVLTF.

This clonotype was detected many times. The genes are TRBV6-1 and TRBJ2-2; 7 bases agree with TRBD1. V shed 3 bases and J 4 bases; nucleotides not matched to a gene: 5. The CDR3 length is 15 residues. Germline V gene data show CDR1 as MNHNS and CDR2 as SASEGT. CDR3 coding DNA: TGTGCCAGCAGTGACACAGGGGCCGGCACCGGGGAGCTGTTTTTT. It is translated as CASSDTGAGTGELFF.

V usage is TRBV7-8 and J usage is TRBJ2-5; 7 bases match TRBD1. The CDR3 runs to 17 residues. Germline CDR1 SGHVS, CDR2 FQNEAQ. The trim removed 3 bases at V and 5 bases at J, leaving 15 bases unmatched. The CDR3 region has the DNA TGTGCCAGCAGCTTCCTTCTTGACAGGGAGCAATTGGAGACCCAGTACTTC. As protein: CASSFLLDREQLETQYF.

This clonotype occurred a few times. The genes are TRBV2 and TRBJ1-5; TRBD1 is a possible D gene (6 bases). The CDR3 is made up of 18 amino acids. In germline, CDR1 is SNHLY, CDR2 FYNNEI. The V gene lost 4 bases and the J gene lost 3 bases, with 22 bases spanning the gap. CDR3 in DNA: TGTGCCAGCAGTGCGGTACAGGGCCCCGGCATGGCCAATCAGCCCCAGCATTTT. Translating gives CASSAVQGPGMANQPQHF.

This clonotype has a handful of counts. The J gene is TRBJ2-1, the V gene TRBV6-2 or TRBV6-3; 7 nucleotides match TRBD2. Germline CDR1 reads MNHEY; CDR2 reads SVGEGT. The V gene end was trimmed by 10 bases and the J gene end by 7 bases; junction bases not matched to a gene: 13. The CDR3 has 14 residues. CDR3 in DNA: TGTGCCACCTTGGGAGGGCAGTTCCGGAATGAGCAGTTCTTC. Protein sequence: CATLGGQFRNEQFF.

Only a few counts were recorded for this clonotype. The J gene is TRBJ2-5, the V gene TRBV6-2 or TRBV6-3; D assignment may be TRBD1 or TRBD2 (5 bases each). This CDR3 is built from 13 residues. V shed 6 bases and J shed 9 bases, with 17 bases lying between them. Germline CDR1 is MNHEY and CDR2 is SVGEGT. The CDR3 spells CASSPGPTGSQYF. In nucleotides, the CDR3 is TGTGCCAGCAGCCCGGGGCCAACCGGGTCCCAGTACTTC.

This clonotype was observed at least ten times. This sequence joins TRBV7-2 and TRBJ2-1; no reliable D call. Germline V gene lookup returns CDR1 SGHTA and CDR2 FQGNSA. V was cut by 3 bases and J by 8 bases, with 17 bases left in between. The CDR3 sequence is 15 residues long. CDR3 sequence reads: CASSLGNSGSDEQFF. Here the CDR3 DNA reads TGTGCCAGCAGCTTGGGAAATTCTGGCAGCGATGAGCAGTTCTTC.

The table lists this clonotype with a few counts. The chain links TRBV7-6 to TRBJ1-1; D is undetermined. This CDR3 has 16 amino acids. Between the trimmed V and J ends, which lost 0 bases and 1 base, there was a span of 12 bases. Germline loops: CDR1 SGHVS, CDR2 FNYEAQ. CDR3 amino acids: CASSLAPGIGNTEAFF. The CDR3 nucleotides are TGTGCCAGCAGCTTAGCGCCGGGAATCGGGAACACTGAAGCTTTCTTT.

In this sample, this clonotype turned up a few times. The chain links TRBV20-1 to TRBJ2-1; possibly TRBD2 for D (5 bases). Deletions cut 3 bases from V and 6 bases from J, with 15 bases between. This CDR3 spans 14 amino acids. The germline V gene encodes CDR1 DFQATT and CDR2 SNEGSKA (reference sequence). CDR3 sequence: CSASFRLAPNEQFF. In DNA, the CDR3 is TGCAGTGCTAGCTTCCGTCTAGCCCCCAATGAGCAGTTCTTC.

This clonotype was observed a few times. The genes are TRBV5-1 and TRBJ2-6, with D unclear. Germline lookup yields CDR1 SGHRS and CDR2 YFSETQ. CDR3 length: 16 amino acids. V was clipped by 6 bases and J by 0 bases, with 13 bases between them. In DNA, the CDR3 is TGCGCCAGCACCCCCTCCCCTACCTCTGGGGCCAACGTCCTGACTTTC. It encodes CASTPSPTSGANVLTF.

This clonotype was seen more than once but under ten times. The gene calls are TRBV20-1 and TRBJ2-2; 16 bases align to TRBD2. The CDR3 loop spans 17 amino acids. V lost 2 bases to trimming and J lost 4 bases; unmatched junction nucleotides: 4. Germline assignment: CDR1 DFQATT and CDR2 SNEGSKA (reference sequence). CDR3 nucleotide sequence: TGCAGTGCTAGACGGGGACTAGCGGGAGGGCCCACCGGGGAGCTGTTTTTT. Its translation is CSARRGLAGGPTGELFF.

CDR3: CSARVLAGVTQYF. The CDR3 bases are TGCAGTGCTAGAGTTCTAGCGGGAGTTACGCAGTATTTT. The V gene is TRBV20-1, the J gene TRBJ2-3, with 10 positions matching TRBD2. Germline V gene sequence: CDR1 DFQATT, CDR2 SNEGSKA (reference sequence). V dropped 1 base and J dropped 8; count of bases not matched to a gene: 3. The length of the CDR3 is 13 residues.

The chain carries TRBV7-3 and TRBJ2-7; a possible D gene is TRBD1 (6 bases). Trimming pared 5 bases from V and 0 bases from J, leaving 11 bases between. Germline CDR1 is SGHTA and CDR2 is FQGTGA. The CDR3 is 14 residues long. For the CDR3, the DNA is TGTGCCAGCAGCACACAACAGGGCTCCTACGAGCAGTACTTC. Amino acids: CASSTQQGSYEQYF.

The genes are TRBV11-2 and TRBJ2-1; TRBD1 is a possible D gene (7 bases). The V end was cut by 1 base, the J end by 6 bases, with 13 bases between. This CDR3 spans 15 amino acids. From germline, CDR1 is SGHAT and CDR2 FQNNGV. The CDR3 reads CASSLGQGGFNEQFF. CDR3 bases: TGTGCCAGCAGCTTAGGACAGGGAGGTTTCAATGAGCAGTTCTTC.